What follows are 17 T cell receptor beta chains derived from one specimen sequenced in a study of blood T cells in healthy people across ages. Using a J-beta primer mix together with a sample-barcoded 5' primer, a second PCR was run for 7 to 11 cycles. TCRdb re-called the 5' RACE reads through MiXCR, storing one row per CDR3 protein. This sample has roughly 650,000 distinct CDR3 sequences, with roughly 30% found just once. Sequencing was performed on blood. All receptors derive from a woman of 80 years or more in good health.

This clonotype showed up many times. The chain joins TRBV24-1 to TRBJ2-1; 8 bases align to TRBD1. After removal of 5 bases from V and 3 bases from J, the junction contained 5 bases not matched to a gene. Germline CDR1 and CDR2: KGHDR and SFDVKD. The CDR3 consists of 15 residues. For the CDR3, the DNA is TGTGCCACCAGTGGTTTTGGACAGGGCTACAATGAGCAGTTCTTC. It is translated as CATSGFGQGYNEQFF.

In its sample, this clonotype was seen many times. The chain combines TRBV20-1 with TRBJ2-7; D is uncertain. Germline V gene lookup returns CDR1 DFQATT and CDR2 SNEGSKA (reference sequence). Trimming stripped 0 bases from V and 3 bases from J, with 15 bases between. This CDR3 spans 15 amino acids. The CDR3 spells CSARDLQKSNYEQYF. Here the CDR3 DNA reads TGCAGTGCTAGAGATCTCCAAAAGAGCAACTACGAGCAGTACTTC.

In the case of this clonotype: A much more abundant neighbour one base away suggests this may be a read error. The chain has TRBV7-8 and TRBJ1-4, with D perhaps TRBD1 (5 bases). The CDR3 covers 17 residues. The germline V gene encodes CDR1 SGHVS and CDR2 FQNEAQ. V was shortened by 2 bases and J by 9 bases, with 22 bases between the two germline ends. CDR3 in amino acids: CASSLSILWTPDKKLFF. The CDR3 DNA reads as TGTGCCAGCAGCTTAAGTATCCTCTGGACACCCGATAAAAAACTGTTTTTT.

The V call is TRBV7-2, the J call TRBJ2-5; unclear D gene. CDR3 size: 13 residues. Trimming took 5 bases from V and 5 from J, leaving 12 bases between them. CDR1 and CDR2 (germline): SGHTA, FQGNSA. The CDR3 DNA is TGTGCCAGCAGCATGTGGCGGTTGGAGACCCAGTACTTC. This codes for CASSMWRLETQYF.

At least ten counts were recorded for this clonotype. The chain has TRBV4-2 and TRBJ2-1; 15 nucleotides align to TRBD2. V lost 5 bases, J lost 9 bases, and 5 bases stayed unmatched. The CDR3 contains 15 residues. The germline V gene encodes CDR1 LGHNA and CDR2 YNFKEQ. CDR3 DNA sequence: TGTGCCAGCAGCTTCGGGACTAGCGGGGGGAGTGAGCAGTTCTTC. Encoded protein: CASSFGTSGGSEQFF.

This clonotype was counted a few times. A single base separates this from a much larger clone, so it may be a read error. The chain couples TRBV7-2 to TRBJ2-3; the match to TRBD2 covers 8 bases. The CDR3 consists of 15 residues. The junction had 4 bases not matched to a gene; V was cut back by 1 base and J by 4 bases. From germline, CDR1 is SGHTA and CDR2 FQGNSA. The chain's CDR3 is CASSLDGGGADTQYF. CDR3 bases: TGTGCCAGCAGCTTAGACGGGGGGGGCGCAGATACGCAGTATTTT.

This clonotype was recorded at least ten times. This chain joins TRBV12-3 or TRBV12-4 and TRBJ1-5; D is unclear. Trimming stripped 3 bases from V and 3 bases from J, with 9 bases between. This CDR3 has 14 residues. The CDR3 spells CASSFRRDNQPQHF. As DNA, the CDR3 is TGTGCCAGCAGTTTTCGACGGGACAATCAGCCCCAGCATTTT.

There are many counts of this clonotype. The CDR3 DNA follows: TGTGCCAGCAGCTTGCGACGGGGGGGCTCTGTCAATGAGCAGTTCTTC. It is translated as CASSLRRGGSVNEQFF. V usage is TRBV7-8 and J usage is TRBJ2-1; 8 positions match TRBD2. Per germline, CDR1 SGHVS and CDR2 FQNEAQ. This CDR3 is built from 16 residues. V lost 3 bases to trimming and J lost 6 bases; unmatched junction nucleotides: 10.

This clonotype was observed a handful of times. A much larger clone is a single base away; this may be a read error. V is TRBV7-2 and J is TRBJ2-3, with 7 positions matching TRBD2. Germline CDR1 is SGHTA and CDR2 is FQGNSA. The CDR3 contains 15 residues. The CDR3 region has the DNA TGTGCCGGCAGCTATAGCGGGTCTAGCACAGATACGCAGTATTTT. This translates into CAGSYSGSSTDTQYF.

V and J are TRBV11-2 and TRBJ2-5, with D perhaps matching TRBD1 (5 bases). The CDR3 contains 14 residues. Germline V gene lookup returns CDR1 SGHAT and CDR2 FQNNGV. V was trimmed by 1 base and J by 4 bases, leaving 10 bases between them. CDR3 DNA sequence: TGTGCCAGCAGCTTAGTAGCAGGGATAGAGACCCAGTACTTC. Translating gives CASSLVAGIETQYF.

J is TRBJ1-1 and V is TRBV30, with D unclear. The CDR3 sequence is 14 residues long. Germline CDR1 is GTSNPN and CDR2 is SVGIG (reference sequence). Trimming pared 2 bases from V and 1 base from J, leaving 11 bases between. The CDR3 loop is CAWSLNRENTEAFF. The CDR3 nucleotides read TGTGCCTGGAGTTTAAACAGAGAGAACACTGAAGCTTTCTTT. Looking up the rest from reference TRBV30 and TRBJ1-1 gives the full variable domain: SQTIHQWPATLVQPVGSPLSLECTVEGTSNPNLYWYRQAAGRGLQLLFYSVGIGQISSEVPQNLSASRPQDRQFILSSKKLLLSDSGFYLCAWSLNRENTEAFFGQGTRLTVV.

In this sample, this clonotype turned up many times. The rearrangement links TRBV6-2 or TRBV6-3 to TRBJ2-1; possibly TRBD2 for D (6 bases). The length of the CDR3 is 16 residues. Deletions cut 2 bases from V and 0 bases from J, with 11 bases between. Germline V gene data show CDR1 as MNHEY and CDR2 as SVGEGT. The CDR3 DNA follows: TGTGCCAGCAGTTACGGCGGGGCGAGCTCCTACAATGAGCAGTTCTTC. Amino acid sequence: CASSYGGASSYNEQFF.

CDR3 in DNA: TGTGCCAGCAGTTCTCTGGTGGGGGGAAGAGAGACCCAGTACTTC. This sequence encodes CASSSLVGGRETQYF. The gene calls are TRBV6-2 or TRBV6-3 and TRBJ2-5; maybe TRBD2 (6 bases). The CDR3 loop spans 15 amino acids. V was cut by 4 bases and J by 4 bases, with 16 bases left in between. Germline V CDR1 and CDR2: MNHEY, SVGEGT.

This clonotype was seen repeatedly, ten times or more. The chain employs TRBV6-6 and TRBJ1-2; D not resolved. V lost 4 bases, J lost 7 bases, and 13 bases lay in between. The CDR3 has 13 amino acids. CDR1 is MNHNY, CDR2 SVGAGI, per germline (reference sequence). CDR3 bases: TGTGCCAGCAGTTTGGTAGAGAACCCTGGCTACACCTTC. Protein sequence: CASSLVENPGYTF.

Notes on this clonotype: A read error may explain this, as a much larger clone is one base away. The chain joins TRBV9 to TRBJ2-7; the D is unclear. The CDR3 spans 13 residues. Germline CDR1 and CDR2: SGDLS and YYNGEE. Trimming took off 0 bases at V and 7 bases at J, with 11 bases between the two ends. CDR3 nucleotides: TGTGCCAGCAGCGTAGGTAGCTACAATGAGCAGTACTTC. Its translation: CASSVGSYNEQYF.

The sample holds many counts of this clonotype. V and J are TRBV4-3 and TRBJ1-5, with 8 bases identical to TRBD1. The V segment lost 3 bases and the J segment 7 bases; nucleotides outside the gene matches: 5. Germline loops: CDR1 LGHNA, CDR2 YSLEER. The CDR3 spans 14 residues. The CDR3: CASSQDREGQPQHF. The CDR3 nucleotides are TGCGCCAGCAGCCAGGACAGGGAAGGACAGCCCCAGCATTTT.

At least ten counts were recorded for this clonotype. V is TRBV7-6 and J is TRBJ2-1; 9 bases align to TRBD2. The length of the CDR3 is 20 residues. Trimming cost V 0 bases and J 0 bases; bases outside gene matches: 12. Germline CDR1 SGHVS, CDR2 FNYEAQ. CDR3 amino acids: CASSLAPSGALFSSYNEQFF. The CDR3 DNA sequence: TGTGCCAGCAGCTTAGCGCCTAGCGGGGCGCTTTTTAGCTCCTACAATGAGCAGTTCTTC.